Sequencing of this TCR beta chain was carried out in a study of radiotherapy plus CTLA-4 blockade in lung cancer. About the study: Disease control was achieved by 31% of patients, and objective responses by 15% to 20%.

Study observations and caveats: Once radiotherapy plus ipilimumab had been given, TCR clones derived from tumor expanded in blood. How blood T cell clones changed early, along with interferon-beta, reportedly forecast response best.

Germline V lookup: CDR1 SEHNR, CDR2 FQNEAQ (reference sequence). The V gene lost 5 bases and the J gene lost 1 base, with 10 bases spanning the gap. This CDR3 contains 14 residues. Clones were read by immunoSEQ multiplex PCR, and TCRdb kept only the in-frame ones, dropping some. The sample consists of about 66,000 clones, roughly four fifths of them appearing once. To note about this clone: Its target is not known.

This clonotype was sampled from a human donor with non-small cell lung cancer who had a partial response to radiotherapy plus ipilimumab. The sample consisted of peripheral blood, taken from a patient treated with radiotherapy plus ipilimumab. The chain joins TRBV7-9 to TRBJ2-3, with D tentatively TRBD1 (6 bases). CDR3 residues: CASSIRGGTDTQYF. DNA for the CDR3: TGTGCCAGCAGCATCAGGGGCGGCACAGATACGCAGTATTTT.